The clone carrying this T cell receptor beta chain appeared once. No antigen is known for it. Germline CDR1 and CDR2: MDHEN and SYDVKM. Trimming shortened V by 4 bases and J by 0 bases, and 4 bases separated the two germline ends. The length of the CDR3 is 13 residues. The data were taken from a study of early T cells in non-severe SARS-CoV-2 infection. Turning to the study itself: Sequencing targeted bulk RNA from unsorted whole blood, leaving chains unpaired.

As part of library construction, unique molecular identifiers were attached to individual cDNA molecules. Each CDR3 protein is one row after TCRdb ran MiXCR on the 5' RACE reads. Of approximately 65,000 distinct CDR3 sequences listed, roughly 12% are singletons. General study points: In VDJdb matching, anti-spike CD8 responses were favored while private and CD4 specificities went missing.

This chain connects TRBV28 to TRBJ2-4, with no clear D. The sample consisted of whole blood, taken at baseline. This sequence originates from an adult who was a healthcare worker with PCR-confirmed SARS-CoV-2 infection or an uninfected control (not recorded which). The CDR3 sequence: CASSWEAKNIQYF. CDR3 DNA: TGTGCCAGCAGTTGGGAAGCCAAAAACATTCAGTACTTC.